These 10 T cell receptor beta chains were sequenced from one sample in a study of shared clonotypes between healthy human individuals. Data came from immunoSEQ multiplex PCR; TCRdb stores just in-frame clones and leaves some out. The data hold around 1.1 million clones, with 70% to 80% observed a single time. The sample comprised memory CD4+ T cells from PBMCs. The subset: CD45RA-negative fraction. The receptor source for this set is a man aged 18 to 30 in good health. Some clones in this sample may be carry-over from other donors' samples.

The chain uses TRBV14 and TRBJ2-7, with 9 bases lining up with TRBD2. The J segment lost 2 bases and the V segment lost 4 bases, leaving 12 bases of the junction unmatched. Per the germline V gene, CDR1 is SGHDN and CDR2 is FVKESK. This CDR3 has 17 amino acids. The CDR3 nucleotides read TGTGCCAGCAGCCTTCACCTAGGCCTAGCGGGGCCCTACGAGCAGTACTTC. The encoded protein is CASSLHLGLAGPYEQYF.

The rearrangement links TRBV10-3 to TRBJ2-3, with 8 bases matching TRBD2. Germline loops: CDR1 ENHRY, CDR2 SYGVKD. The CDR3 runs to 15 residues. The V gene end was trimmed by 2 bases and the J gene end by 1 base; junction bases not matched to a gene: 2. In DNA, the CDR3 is TGTGCCATCAGTGAGCGGGAGGGCCGCACAGATACGCAGTATTTT. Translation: CAISEREGRTDTQYF.

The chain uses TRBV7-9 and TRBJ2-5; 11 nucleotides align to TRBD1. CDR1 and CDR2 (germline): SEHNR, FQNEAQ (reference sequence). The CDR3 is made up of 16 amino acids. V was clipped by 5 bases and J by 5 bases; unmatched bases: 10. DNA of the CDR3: TGTGCCAGCAGCGTCCGCCTGGACAGGGGGCGGGAGACCCAGTACTTC. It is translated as CASSVRLDRGRETQYF. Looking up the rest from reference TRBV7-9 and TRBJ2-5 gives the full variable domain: DTGVSQNPRHKITKRGQNVTFRCDPISEHNRLYWYRQTLGQGPEFLTYFQNEAQLEKSRLLSDRFSAERPKGSFSTLEIQRTEQGDSAMYLCASSVRLDRGRETQYFGPGTRLLVL.

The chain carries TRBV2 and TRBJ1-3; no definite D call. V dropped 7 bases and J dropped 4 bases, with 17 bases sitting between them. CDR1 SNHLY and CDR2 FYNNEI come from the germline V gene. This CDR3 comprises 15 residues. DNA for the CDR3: TGTGCCAGCACCCCCATTGCAGGAGGGGGAAACACCATATATTTT. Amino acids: CASTPIAGGGNTIYF.

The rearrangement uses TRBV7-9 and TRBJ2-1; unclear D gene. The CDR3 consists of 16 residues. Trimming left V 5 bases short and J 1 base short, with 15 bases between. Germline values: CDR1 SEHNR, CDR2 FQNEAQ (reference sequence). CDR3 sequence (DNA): TGTGCCAGCAGCCTCGACTTGTTCGGTTCCTACAATGAGCAGTTCTTC. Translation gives CASSLDLFGSYNEQFF.

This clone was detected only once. The chain's CDR3 is CASSYPGQGHGYTF. The CDR3, as DNA: TGTGCCAGCAGTTACCCCGGACAGGGGCATGGCTACACCTTC. The chain recombines TRBV6-5 with TRBJ1-2; 9 bases fit TRBD1. This CDR3 is 14 amino acids long. Trimming cost V 2 bases and J 6 bases; bases outside gene matches: 4. Germline V gives CDR1 MNHEY, CDR2 SVGAGI.

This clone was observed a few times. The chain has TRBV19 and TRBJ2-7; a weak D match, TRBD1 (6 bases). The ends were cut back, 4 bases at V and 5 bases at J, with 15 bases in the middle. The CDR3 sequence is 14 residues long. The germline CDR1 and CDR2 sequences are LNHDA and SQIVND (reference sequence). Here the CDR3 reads CASSSGWKGDEQYF. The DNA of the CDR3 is TGTGCCAGTAGTAGTGGTTGGAAGGGGGACGAGCAGTACTTC.

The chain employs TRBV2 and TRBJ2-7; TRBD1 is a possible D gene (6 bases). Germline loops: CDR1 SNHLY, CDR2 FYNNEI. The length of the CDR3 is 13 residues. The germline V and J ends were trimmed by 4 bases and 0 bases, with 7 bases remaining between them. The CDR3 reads CASSVDSSYEQYF. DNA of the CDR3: TGTGCCAGCAGTGTGGACAGCTCCTACGAGCAGTACTTC.

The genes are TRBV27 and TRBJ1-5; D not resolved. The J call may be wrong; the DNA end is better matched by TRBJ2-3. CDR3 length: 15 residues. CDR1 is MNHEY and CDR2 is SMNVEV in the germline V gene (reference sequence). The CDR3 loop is CASSLSWDGAQPQYF. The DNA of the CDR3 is TGTGCCAGCAGTTTATCATGGGATGGCGCTCAGCCCCAGTATTTT.

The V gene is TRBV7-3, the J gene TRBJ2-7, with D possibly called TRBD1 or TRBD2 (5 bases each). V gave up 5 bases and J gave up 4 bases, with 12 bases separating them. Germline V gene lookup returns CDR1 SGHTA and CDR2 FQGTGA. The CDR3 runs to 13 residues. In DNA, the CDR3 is TGTGCCAGCAGCGCCATGAGGGGTTACGAGCAGTACTTC. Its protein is CASSAMRGYEQYF.